The 5 T cell receptor beta chains below all came from one sample that was sequenced in a study of T cell responses to AZD1222 COVID-19 vaccine. Using immunoSEQ multiplex PCR, the repertoire was profiled, and TCRdb retains in-frame clones only, with some absent. The sample shows fewer than 110,000 clones, around 90% of them seen only once. Sequences were derived from peripheral blood, sampled 28 days after the second AZD1222 dose. The receptor set was obtained from an adult who received the AZD1222 COVID-19 vaccine.

The J gene is TRBJ2-2, the V gene TRBV5-1; D remains ambiguous. The CDR3 sequence is 15 residues long. Trimming took off 0 bases at V and 6 bases at J, with 12 bases between the two ends. From germline, CDR1 is SGHRS and CDR2 YFSETQ. For the CDR3, the DNA is TGCGCCAGCAGCTTGGTAGAGGCCATCCCCGGGGAGCTGTTTTTT. This translates into CASSLVEAIPGELFF. The full variable domain, its missing parts supplied by reference TRBV5-1 and TRBJ2-2, is KAGVTQTPRYLIKTRGQQVTLSCSPISGHRSVSWYQQTPGQGLQFLFEYFSETQRNKGNFPGRFSGRQFSNSRSEMNVSTLELGDSALYLCASSLVEAIPGELFFGEGSRLTVL.

Comment on this clone: The junction shows a germline mismatch at one end, possibly a read error. The chain uses TRBV7-7 and TRBJ2-5, with D hard to call. Germline V gene lookup returns CDR1 SSHAT and CDR2 FNYEAQ (reference sequence). The CDR3 length is 13 residues. This chain's CDR3 is CASSLDRKETQYF. CDR3 coding DNA: TGTGCTAGCAGCTTAGATAGAAAAGAGACCCAGTACTTC. Full variable domain (rest looked up from reference TRBV7-7 and TRBJ2-5): GAGVSQSPRYKVTKRGQDVTLRCDPISSHATLYWYQQALGQGPEFLTYFNYEAQPDKSGLPSDRFSAERPEGSISTLTIQRTEQRDSAMYRCASSLDRKETQYFGPGTRLLVL.

V usage is TRBV6-2 or TRBV6-3 and J usage is TRBJ1-1; TRBD1 matches 7 bases. This CDR3 spans 14 amino acids. The germline V gene has CDR1 MNHEY and CDR2 SVGEGT. Trimming removed 4 bases from V and 1 base from J; junction bases left unmatched: 3. The CDR3 DNA reads as TGTGCCAGCAGTTTCTGGACAGGGAACACTGAAGCTTTCTTT. Protein sequence: CASSFWTGNTEAFF.

CDR3 coding DNA: TGTGCCAGCAGCTCCCAGGGGACAGCGTTTGGGGAGACCCAGTACTTC. As protein: CASSSQGTAFGETQYF. This chain uses TRBV7-6 with TRBJ2-5; TRBD1 agrees at 7 bases. V lost 4 bases to trimming and J lost 5 bases; unmatched junction nucleotides: 13. Germline lookup yields CDR1 SGHVS and CDR2 FNYEAQ. CDR3 length equals 16 residues.

This chain connects TRBV10-2 to TRBJ2-2; D possibly corresponds to TRBD1 (6 bases). Trimming took off 3 bases at V and 6 bases at J, with 14 bases between the two ends. The CDR3 consists of 15 residues. Per the germline V gene, CDR1 is WSHSY and CDR2 is SAAADI. DNA of the CDR3: TGCGCCAGCAGTGATGCTGGCAGGGGAGCCGGGGAGCTGTTTTTT. Translated: CASSDAGRGAGELFF.